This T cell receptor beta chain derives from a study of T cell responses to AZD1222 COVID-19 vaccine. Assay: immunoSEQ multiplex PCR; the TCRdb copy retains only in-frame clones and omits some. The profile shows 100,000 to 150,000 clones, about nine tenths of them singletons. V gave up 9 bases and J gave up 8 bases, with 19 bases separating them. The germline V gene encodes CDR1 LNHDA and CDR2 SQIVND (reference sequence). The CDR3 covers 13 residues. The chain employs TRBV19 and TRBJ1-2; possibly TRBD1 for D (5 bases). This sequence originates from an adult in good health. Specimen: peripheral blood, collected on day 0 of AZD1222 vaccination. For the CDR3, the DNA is TGTGCCAGCCGGGGGACTTACCCAATGGGCTACACCTTC. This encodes CASRGTYPMGYTF.